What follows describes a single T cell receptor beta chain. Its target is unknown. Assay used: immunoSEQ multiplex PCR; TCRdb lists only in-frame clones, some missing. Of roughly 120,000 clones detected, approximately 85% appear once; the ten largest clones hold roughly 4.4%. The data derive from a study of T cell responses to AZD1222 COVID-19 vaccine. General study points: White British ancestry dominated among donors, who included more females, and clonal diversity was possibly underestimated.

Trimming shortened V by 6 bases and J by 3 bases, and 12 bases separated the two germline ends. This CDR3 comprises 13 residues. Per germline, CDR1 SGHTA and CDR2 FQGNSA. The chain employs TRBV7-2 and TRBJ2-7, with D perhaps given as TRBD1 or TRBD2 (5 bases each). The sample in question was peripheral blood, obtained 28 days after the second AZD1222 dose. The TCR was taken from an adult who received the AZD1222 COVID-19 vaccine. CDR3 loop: CASRRDVSYEQYF. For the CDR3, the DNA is TGTGCCAGCAGACGGGACGTAAGCTACGAGCAGTACTTC.